Listed below are T cell receptor beta chains from one sample, sequenced in a study of cytomegalovirus exposure and HLA in healthy donors. Sequenced by immunoSEQ multiplex PCR; TCRdb stores in-frame clones only, minus some. The sample table includes around 200,000 clones. Source material: PBMCs. The receptors derive from a young woman in good health and CMV-seropositive. The CDR3 runs from the conserved cysteine through the conserved F or W. D genes are given only for firm matches.

D | J | V | DNA | CDR3
- | TRBJ1-1 | TRBV6-6 | TGTGCCAGCAGTTACTCGTCATCACAGAACGCTGAAGCTTTCTTT | CASSYSSSQNAEAFF
- | TRBJ1-5 | TRBV7-6 | TGTGCCAGCAGCTTAGTACCGGGGAGCAATCAGCCCCAGCATTTT | CASSLVPGSNQPQHF
- | TRBJ1-4 | TRBV2 | TGTGCCAGCAGTCCGCGGACAAGGGAAAAACTGTTTTTT | CASSPRTREKLFF
- | TRBJ1-4 | TRBV7-2 | TGTGCCAGCAGCTTGGGCTCTTGGACTAATGAAAAACTGTTTTTT | CASSLGSWTNEKLFF
- | TRBJ1-1 | TRBV2 | TGTGCCAGCGGGCGGACAGACCCTGAAGCTTTCTTT | CASGRTDPEAFF
- | TRBJ1-1 | TRBV5-1 | TGCGCCAGCAGCGGTACAGGCGCGGTCGGCACTGAAGCTTTCTTT | CASSGTGAVGTEAFF
TRBD1 | TRBJ1-2 | TRBV7-2 | TGTGCCAGCAGCATCCGACAGGGTATGGACTATGGCTACACCTTC | CASSIRQGMDYGYTF
TRBD2 | TRBJ2-3 | TRBV19 | TGTGCCAGTAGTAGAGCTAGCGGAAGCCTAACAGATACGCAGTATTTT | CASSRASGSLTDTQYF
- | TRBJ2-7 | TRBV15 | TGTGCCACCAGGACTGGGCCGGGATCCTACGAGCAGTACTTC | CATRTGPGSYEQYF
- | TRBJ1-5 | TRBV28 | TGTGCCAGCAGGGGGTCAGGGGCAGGGAGCAATCAGCCCCAGCATTTT | CASRGSGAGSNQPQHF
- | TRBJ1-2 | TRBV6-6 | TGTGCCAGCAGCTTGGCTGACAGGAGCACTAACTATGGCTACACCTTC | CASSLADRSTNYGYTF
TRBD1 | TRBJ1-2 | TRBV18 | TGTGCCAGCTCACCAGCTGACAGGGGGCAGAACGGCTACACCTTC | CASSPADRGQNGYTF
- | TRBJ1-1 | TRBV6-5 | TGTGCCAGCAGTTCTCCTAGAGGGGAGGGGGACACTGAAGCTTTCTTT | CASSSPRGEGDTEAFF
- | TRBJ2-5 | TRBV28 | TGTGCCAGCAGTTTTTCCCGGGGGACCCAGTACTTC | CASSFSRGTQYF
- | TRBJ2-7 | TRBV5-1 | TGCGCCAGCAGCTCGGACACCTACGAGCAGTACTTC | CASSSDTYEQYF
- | TRBJ2-5 | TRBV19 | TGTGCCAGTAGTATGCGTCTAGCGAGGTCGACCCAGTACTTC | CASSMRLARSTQYF
- | TRBJ1-1 | TRBV6-1 | TGTGCCAGCCAAGCTCGGTTCTACACTGAAGCTTTCTTT | CASQARFYTEAFF
- | TRBJ1-1 | TRBV10-2 | TGCGCCAGCAGTCTCGCACAGGGTGAAGCTTTCTTT | CASSLAQGEAFF
TRBD1 | TRBJ2-1 | TRBV4-1 | TGCGCCAGCAGCCAAGATAGGGGGCCCTACAATGAGCAGTTCTTC | CASSQDRGPYNEQFF
TRBD2 | TRBJ2-1 | TRBV6-5 | TGTGCCAGCAGTCCTCGGAGCGGGAGTGTATATGAGCAGTTCTTC | CASSPRSGSVYEQFF
- | TRBJ2-2 | TRBV5-1 | TGCGCCAGCAGCCGGAGGCTGAACACCGGGGAGCTGTTTTTT | CASSRRLNTGELFF
TRBD2 | TRBJ2-1 | TRBV15 | TGTGCCACCAGCCTAGCGGGGGGGCGAAATGAGCAGTTCTTC | CATSLAGGRNEQFF
- | TRBJ2-2 | TRBV7-9 | TGTGCCAGCACTCTAGCCTCCGGGGAGCTGTTTTTT | CASTLASGELFF
- | TRBJ1-1 | TRBV19 | TGTGCCAGTAGTATAGGAACAGTCCCGAACACTGAAGCTTTCTTT | CASSIGTVPNTEAFF
- | TRBJ1-2 | TRBV6-5 | TGTGCCAGCAAAGGAGGTTATATTAACTATGGCTACACCTTC | CASKGGYINYGYTF
TRBD1 | TRBJ1-2 | TRBV4-1 | TGCGCCAGCAGCCCCGACCGGGACAGACTTTCCTATGGCTACACCTTC | CASSPDRDRLSYGYTF
- | TRBJ2-3 | TRBV5-1 | TGCGCCAGCAGCTTCCCCGGTACTGCAGATACGCAGTATTTT | CASSFPGTADTQYF
TRBD1 | TRBJ2-1 | TRBV29-1 | TGCAGCGTTGAAGGGGGACAGGGAGTCGAGAGGGAGCAGTTCTTC | CSVEGGQGVEREQFF
TRBD1 | TRBJ2-3 | TRBV2 | TGTGCCAACTCCCGGGACAGGGGACTCCTTAATACGCAGTATTTT | CANSRDRGLLNTQYF
- | TRBJ2-5 | TRBV10-1 | TGCGCCAGCAGTGATAAGGGCGCGGGAGAGACCCAGTACTTC | CASSDKGAGETQYF
TRBD1 | TRBJ2-7 | TRBV5-5 | TGTGCCAGCAGCCGACAGGGCTACGAGCAGTACTTC | CASSRQGYEQYF
- | TRBJ1-3 | TRBV6-1 | TGTGCCAGCATCGTGACTGACTCTGGAAACACCATATATTTT | CASIVTDSGNTIYF
- | TRBJ1-4 | TRBV9 | TGTGCCAGCAGCGTAGGGGCAGATGAAAAACTGTTTTTT | CASSVGADEKLFF
- | TRBJ1-5 | TRBV7-6 | TGTGCCAGCAGCCCCCTAGCATCGGCTTCGAGGACCGACCTCAATCAGCCCCAGCATTTT | CASSPLASASRTDLNQPQHF
- | TRBJ1-2 | TRBV5-1 | TGCGCCAGCAGCTCCGGAGGGGAAAGCTATGGCTACACCTTC | CASSSGGESYGYTF
- | TRBJ1-1 | TRBV7-2 | TGTGCCAGCAGCTCTACGTGGACAACCACTGAAGCTTTCTTT | CASSSTWTTTEAFF
- | TRBJ2-7 | TRBV28 | TGTGCCAGCAGTTACAGATACGAGCAGTACTTC | CASSYRYEQYF
- | TRBJ1-2 | TRBV9 | TGTGCCAGCAGCGTAGGGACTTTCGGGGGAAATGGCTACACCTTC | CASSVGTFGGNGYTF
- | TRBJ1-2 | TRBV19 | TGTGCCAGTACTAGGGATGACAGGACGCCCTCCATTCATGGCTACACCTTC | CASTRDDRTPSIHGYTF
- | TRBJ2-7 | TRBV18 | TGTGCCAGCTCACCCTTTTCAGGGGCGGGGGTACCCTACGAGCAGTACTTC | CASSPFSGAGVPYEQYF